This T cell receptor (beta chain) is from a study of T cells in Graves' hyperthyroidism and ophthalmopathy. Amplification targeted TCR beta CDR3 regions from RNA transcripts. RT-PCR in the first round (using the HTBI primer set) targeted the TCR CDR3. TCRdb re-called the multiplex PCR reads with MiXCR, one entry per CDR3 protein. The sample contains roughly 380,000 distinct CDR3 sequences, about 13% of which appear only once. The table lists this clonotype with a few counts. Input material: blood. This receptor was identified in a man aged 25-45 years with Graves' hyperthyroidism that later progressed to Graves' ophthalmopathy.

This CDR3 is CASSGNGVGDQPQHF. The CDR3, as DNA: TGTGCCAGCAGCGGAAACGGGGTGGGGGATCAGCCCCAGCATTTT. V is TRBV9 and J is TRBJ1-5; possible D gene TRBD1, 5 bases. V lost 3 bases and J 5 bases, leaving 15 bases between the germline ends. The CDR3 consists of 15 residues. CDR1 is SGDLS and CDR2 is YYNGEE in the germline V gene. Supplemented by reference TRBV9 and TRBJ1-5, the full variable domain reads DSGVTQTPKHLITATGQRVTLRCSPRSGDLSVYWYQQSLDQGLQFLIQYYNGEERAKGNILERFSAQQFPDLHSELNLSSLELGDSALYFCASSGNGVGDQPQHFGDGTRLSIL.